Listed below are T cell receptor beta chains from one sample, sequenced in a study of blood T cell repertoires in COVID-19. The method was immunoSEQ multiplex PCR; TCRdb's version includes in-frame clones alone and lacks a portion of them. The data hold some 320,000 clones, with 85% observed a single time. The sample consisted of PBMCs or T cells enriched from blood (not recorded which). The receptors shown here come from a woman aged 30 to 39 who had been exposed to COVID-19. Both conserved end residues are part of each CDR3. The D gene is left open where the match is weak. Clone size is given for some rows only: seen once, a few or many times, or a class if the clone is expanded.

j_call v_call clone_size d_call cdr3_nt cdr3_aa
TRBJ1-1 TRBV9 - TRBD1 TGTGCCAGCAGCGAACTTCCCGGGACAGGGGGCTTGGCCACTGAAGCTTTCTTT CASSELPGTGGLATEAFF
TRBJ2-7 TRBV6-6 - TRBD2 TGTGCCAGCAGTCCTTCCCTAGCGGGGGGAACCTACGAGCAGTACTTC CASSPSLAGGTYEQYF
TRBJ2-2 TRBV5-6 - - TGTGCCAGCAGCTTGCTACAGGTTACCGGGGAGCTGTTTTTT CASSLLQVTGELFF
TRBJ2-6 TRBV7-9 - TRBD1 TGTGCCAGCAGCCCCCGACCGGGACAGGGGGATACGGGGGCCAACGTCCTGACTTTC CASSPRPGQGDTGANVLTF
TRBJ1-6 TRBV4-1 - - TGCGCCAGCAGCCAAAGCGGAGGCACGGGCAATTCACCCCTCCACTTT CASSQSGGTGNSPLHF
TRBJ1-5 TRBV28 - - TGTGCCAGCCAAACCCCAGGGGTAGGACAGCCCCAGCATTTT CASQTPGVGQPQHF
TRBJ1-3 TRBV6-5 - - TGTGCCAGCAGTTACCCTGACACGCCAGGAAACACCATATATTTT CASSYPDTPGNTIYF
TRBJ2-7 TRBV9 few TRBD1 TGTGCCAGCAGCGCCGGACAGGGAGTAAGCGAGCAGTACTTC CASSAGQGVSEQYF
TRBJ1-4 TRBV5-5 few - TGTGCCAGCAGCTTAACAGGTTCAACGGGTGAAAAACTGTTTTTT CASSLTGSTGEKLFF
TRBJ2-1 TRBV21-1 - - TGTGCCAGCAGCAGCAGACAGGGGCTTTACAATGAGCAGTTCTTC CASSSRQGLYNEQFF
TRBJ1-4 TRBV27 - - TGTGCCAGCAGTTTTTACGCTACTAGAAATGAAAAACTGTTTTTT CASSFYATRNEKLFF
TRBJ1-1 TRBV7-2 few TRBD1 TGTGCCAGCAGCTTAGCGCTGGACAGGTACACTGAAGCTTTCTTT CASSLALDRYTEAFF
TRBJ1-1 TRBV6-6 - TRBD1 TGTGCCAGTAACCGGGACAGGGGGTACGAATACACTGAAGCTTTCTTT CASNRDRGYEYTEAFF
TRBJ1-3 TRBV5-1 - - TGCGCCAGCAGCTCTCTGACCCAGACCGAGGCTGGAAACACCATATATTTT CASSSLTQTEAGNTIYF
TRBJ2-7 TRBV28 - - TGTGCCAGCAGGTACAGCTCCTACGAGCAGTACTTC CASRYSSYEQYF
TRBJ2-2 TRBV10-3 - TRBD2 TGTGCCATCAGCGTTGGGACTAGCGGGGGGAGAGGGGAGCTGTTTTTT CAISVGTSGGRGELFF
TRBJ2-7 TRBV12-3/TRBV12-4 - TRBD1 TGTGCCAGCAGTTTGGGACAGTACGAGCAGTACTTC CASSLGQYEQYF
TRBJ1-5 TRBV6-2/TRBV6-3 - - TGTGCCAGCAGTTTGGGGCAGGGTAATCAGCCCCAGCATTTT CASSLGQGNQPQHF
TRBJ2-2 TRBV30 - - TGTGCCTGGAGGGGGCAGGGGTCCACCGGGGAGCTGTTTTTT CAWRGQGSTGELFF
TRBJ1-2 TRBV2 - - TGTGCCAGCAGGGACAGAAGTAACGGCTACACCTTC CASRDRSNGYTF
TRBJ2-1 TRBV21-1 - - TGTGCCAGCAGCTTAGGTCGGAGGGGGGGGTCCTCCTACAATGAGCAGTTCTTC CASSLGRRGGSSYNEQFF
TRBJ2-3 TRBV10-3 - - TGTGCCATCAGCCGACAGTTAAACACAGATACGCAGTATTTT CAISRQLNTDTQYF
TRBJ2-2 TRBV7-6 - TRBD2 TGTGCCAGCAGCTTAGGAATTAGCGGGGGGGCCCTATCTGACGGGGAGCTGTTTTTT CASSLGISGGALSDGELFF
TRBJ1-1 TRBV19 - - TGTGCCAGTAGTATAGCACAGAACACTGAAGCTTTCTTT CASSIAQNTEAFF